The table lists the clone carrying this T cell receptor beta chain with a few counts. The sample originates from a study of blood T cell repertoires in COVID-19. Study-wide context: There were acute and convalescent COVID-19 samples, and they came from the United States, Italy and Spain. T cells, B-cell-depleted T cells, or PBMCs provided the cDNA or gDNA that served as material.

The authors' processing: Nucleated cell counts were estimated from reference gene primer amplification. Repertoires were generated with immunoSEQ multiplex PCR, while TCRdb's copy carries only in-frame clones and drops some. The DNA gave D and trimming, while V, J and clone size come from that table. Of around 94,000 clones in the sample, around four fifths were seen once. This CDR3 spans 13 amino acids. Per the germline V gene, CDR1 is SGHNT and CDR2 is YYREEE (reference sequence). Unmatched junction bases numbered 6, after V lost 7 bases and J lost 2 bases. This clonotype originated in a man in his forties or fifties with acute or convalescent COVID-19. The chain joins TRBV5-4 to TRBJ2-7; 7 bases map to TRBD1. Source material: peripheral blood. The DNA for the CDR3 is TGTGCCAGCTCAGAGACAGGGACCTACGAGCAGTACTTC. Amino acids: CASSETGTYEQYF.